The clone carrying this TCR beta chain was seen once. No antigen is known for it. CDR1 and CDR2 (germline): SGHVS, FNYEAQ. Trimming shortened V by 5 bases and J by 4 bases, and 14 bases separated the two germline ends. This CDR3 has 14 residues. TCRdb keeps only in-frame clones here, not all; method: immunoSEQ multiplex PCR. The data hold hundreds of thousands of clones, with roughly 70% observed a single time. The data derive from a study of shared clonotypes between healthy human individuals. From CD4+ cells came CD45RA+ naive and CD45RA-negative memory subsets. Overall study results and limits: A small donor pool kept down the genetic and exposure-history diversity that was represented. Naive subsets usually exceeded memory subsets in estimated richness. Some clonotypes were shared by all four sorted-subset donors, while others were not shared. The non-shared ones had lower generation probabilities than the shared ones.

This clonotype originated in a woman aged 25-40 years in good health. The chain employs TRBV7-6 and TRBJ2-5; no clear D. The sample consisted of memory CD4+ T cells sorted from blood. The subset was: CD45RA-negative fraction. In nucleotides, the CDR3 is TGTGCCAGCAGCCCCGGCCCCTGGCGAGAGACCCAGTACTTC. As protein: CASSPGPWRETQYF.